The clone carrying this TCR beta chain was seen only a few times. Antigen: not known. In the PCR, 60 Vbeta and 13 Jbeta primers were used. Using immunoSEQ multiplex PCR, the repertoire was profiled, and TCRdb retains in-frame clones only, with some absent. The sample has about 140,000 clones, around 81% seen once. This sample is part of a study of cytomegalovirus exposure and HLA in healthy donors. Whole-study findings and limits: HLA restriction was apparent for most CMV-associated TCR beta chains in a later analysis.

Germline CDR1 SGHTA, CDR2 FQGNSA. This CDR3 spans 13 amino acids. V was clipped by 5 bases and J by 4 bases, with 11 bases between them. The J gene is TRBJ1-2, the V gene TRBV7-2; D not resolved. Sequencing was carried out using PBMCs. The sequence was obtained from a male donor in good health and CMV-seronegative. DNA for the CDR3: TGTGCCAGCAGCCGCGCCGCGGGCTATGGCTACACCTTC. This translates into CASSRAAGYGYTF.